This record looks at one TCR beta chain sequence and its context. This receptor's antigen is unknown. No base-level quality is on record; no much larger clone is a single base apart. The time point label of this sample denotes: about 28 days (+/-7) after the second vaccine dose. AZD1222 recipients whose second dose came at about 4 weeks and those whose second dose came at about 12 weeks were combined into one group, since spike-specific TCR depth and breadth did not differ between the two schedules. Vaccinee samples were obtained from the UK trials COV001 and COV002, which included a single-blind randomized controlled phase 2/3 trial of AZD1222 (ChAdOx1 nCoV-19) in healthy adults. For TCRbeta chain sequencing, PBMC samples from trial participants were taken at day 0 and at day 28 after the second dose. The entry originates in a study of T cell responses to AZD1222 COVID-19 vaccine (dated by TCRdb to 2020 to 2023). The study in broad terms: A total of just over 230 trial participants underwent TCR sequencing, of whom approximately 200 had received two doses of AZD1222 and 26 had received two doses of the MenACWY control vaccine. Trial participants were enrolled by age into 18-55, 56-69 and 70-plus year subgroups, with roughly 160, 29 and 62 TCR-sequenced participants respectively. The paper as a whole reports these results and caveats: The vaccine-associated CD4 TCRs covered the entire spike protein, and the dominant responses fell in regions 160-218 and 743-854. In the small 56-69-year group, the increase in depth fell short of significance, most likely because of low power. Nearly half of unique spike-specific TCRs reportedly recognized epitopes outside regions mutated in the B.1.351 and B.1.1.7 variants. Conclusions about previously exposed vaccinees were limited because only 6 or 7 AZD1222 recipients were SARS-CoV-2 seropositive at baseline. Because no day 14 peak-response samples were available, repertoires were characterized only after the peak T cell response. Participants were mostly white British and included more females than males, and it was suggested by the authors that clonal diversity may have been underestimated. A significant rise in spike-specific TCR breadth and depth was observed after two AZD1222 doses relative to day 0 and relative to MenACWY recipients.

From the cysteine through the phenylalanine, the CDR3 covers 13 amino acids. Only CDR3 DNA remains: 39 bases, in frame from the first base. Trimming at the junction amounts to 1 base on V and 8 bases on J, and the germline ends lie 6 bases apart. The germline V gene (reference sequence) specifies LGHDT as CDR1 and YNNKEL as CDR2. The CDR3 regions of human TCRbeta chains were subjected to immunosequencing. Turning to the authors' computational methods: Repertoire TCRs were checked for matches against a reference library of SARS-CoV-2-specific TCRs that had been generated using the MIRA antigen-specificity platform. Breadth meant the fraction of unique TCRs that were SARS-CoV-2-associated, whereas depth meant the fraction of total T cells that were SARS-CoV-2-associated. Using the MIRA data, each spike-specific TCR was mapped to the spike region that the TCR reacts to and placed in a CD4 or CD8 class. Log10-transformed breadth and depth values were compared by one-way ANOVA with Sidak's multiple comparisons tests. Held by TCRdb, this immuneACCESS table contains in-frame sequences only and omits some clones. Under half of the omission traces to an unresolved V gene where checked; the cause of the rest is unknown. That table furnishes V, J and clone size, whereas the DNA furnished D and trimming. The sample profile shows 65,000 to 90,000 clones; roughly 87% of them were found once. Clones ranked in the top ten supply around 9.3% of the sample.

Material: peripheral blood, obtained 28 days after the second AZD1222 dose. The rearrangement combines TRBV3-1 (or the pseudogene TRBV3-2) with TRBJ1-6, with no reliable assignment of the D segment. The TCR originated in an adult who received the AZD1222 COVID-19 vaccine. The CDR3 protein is CASSQGPHSPLHF. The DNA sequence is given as TGTGCCAGCAGCCAAGGGCCCCATTCACCCCTCCACTTT.